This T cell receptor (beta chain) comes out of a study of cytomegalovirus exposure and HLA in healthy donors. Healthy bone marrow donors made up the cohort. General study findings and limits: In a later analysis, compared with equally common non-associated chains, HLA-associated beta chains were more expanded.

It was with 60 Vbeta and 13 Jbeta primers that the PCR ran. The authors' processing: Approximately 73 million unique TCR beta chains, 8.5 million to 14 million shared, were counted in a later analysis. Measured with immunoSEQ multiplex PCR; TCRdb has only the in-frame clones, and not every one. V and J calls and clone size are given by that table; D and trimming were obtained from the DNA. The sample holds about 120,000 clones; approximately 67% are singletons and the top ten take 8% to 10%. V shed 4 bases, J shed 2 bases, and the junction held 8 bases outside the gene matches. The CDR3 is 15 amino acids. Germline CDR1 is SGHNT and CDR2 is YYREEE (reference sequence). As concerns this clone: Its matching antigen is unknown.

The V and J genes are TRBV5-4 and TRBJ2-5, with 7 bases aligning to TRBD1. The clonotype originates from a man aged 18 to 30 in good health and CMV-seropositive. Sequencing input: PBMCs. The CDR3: CASSRTGHGQETQYF. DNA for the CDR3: TGTGCCAGCAGCCGGACAGGACACGGGCAAGAGACCCAGTACTTC.